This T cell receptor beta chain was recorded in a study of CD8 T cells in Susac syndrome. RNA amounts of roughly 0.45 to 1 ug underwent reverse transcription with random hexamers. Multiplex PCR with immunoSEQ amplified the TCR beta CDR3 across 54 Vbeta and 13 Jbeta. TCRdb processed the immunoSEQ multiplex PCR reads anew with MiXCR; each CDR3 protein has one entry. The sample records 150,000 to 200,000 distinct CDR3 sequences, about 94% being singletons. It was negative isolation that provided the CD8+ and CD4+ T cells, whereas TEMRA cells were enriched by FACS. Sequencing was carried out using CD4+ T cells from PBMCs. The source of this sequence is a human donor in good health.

The CDR3 DNA follows: TGTGCCAGCAGCGGTCAGACGATGAACACTGAAGCTTTCTTT. Residues: CASSGQTMNTEAFF. The rearrangement joins TRBV7-9 to TRBJ1-1, with D unresolved. CDR3 length: 14 amino acids. V shed 5 bases and J shed 0 bases, with 10 bases lying between them. Germline V gene data show CDR1 as SEHNR and CDR2 as FQNEAQ (reference sequence).